This T cell receptor beta chain was sequenced for a study of blood T cell repertoires in COVID-19. All enrollees were roughly 18 to 90 years old and from fewer than 30 US areas. Participants reported their clinical history, and cohort assignment relied on those reports. Either two negative PCRs, clearance, or symptom resolution qualified Cohort 3 donors as recovered. Some clones are missing from TCRdb's copy, which holds only in-frame ones; the method was immunoSEQ multiplex PCR. The table includes more than 400,000 clones, about 90% detected once. V dropped 8 bases and J dropped 8; count of bases not matched to a gene: 18. Looked up from germline, CDR1 is GTSNPN and CDR2 is SVGIG (reference sequence). The CDR3 runs 17 residues.

Sequenced: PBMCs or T cells enriched from blood (not recorded which). This clonotype was sampled from a man aged 18 to 29 who had recovered from COVID-19. The chain combines TRBV30 with TRBJ2-1, with 13 bases lining up with TRBD2. CDR3 DNA: TGTGCCCACGACAGGAGCAGGACTAGCGGGAGTTTCCATGAGCAGTTCTTC. As protein: CAHDRSRTSGSFHEQFF. Full variable domain (missing parts from reference TRBV30 and TRBJ2-1): SQTIHQWPATLVQPVGSPLSLECTVEGTSNPNLYWYRQAAGRGLQLLFYSVGIGQISSEVPQNLSASRPQDRQFILSSKKLLLSDSGFYLCAHDRSRTSGSFHEQFFGPGTRLTVL.